The 26 T cell receptor beta chains below were found in one sample sequenced in a study of T-cell memory formation after mild COVID-19. In TCRdb, the 5' RACE reads were re-called with MiXCR into one record per CDR3 protein. The sample carries roughly 620,000 distinct CDR3 sequences, 18% recorded once. The sample was PBMCs or a T cell subset sorted from them (not recorded which). The receptors were sampled from an adult woman who had mild COVID-19 (a few samples of this study predate the infection). Cell type and time point are not known.

The chain links TRBV2 to TRBJ1-4; no clear D gene. Deletions cut 7 bases from V and 8 bases from J, with 20 bases between. The CDR3 totals 15 residues. Germline V CDR1 and CDR2: SNHLY, FYNNEI. The CDR3 nucleotides read TGTGCCAGCAAACCTACGACGGGAATGGGGGAAAAACTGTTTTTT. Translated, it gives CASKPTTGMGEKLFF.

This clonotype has just a few counts. The V and J genes are TRBV12-3 or TRBV12-4 and TRBJ2-5, with D unclear. Trimming took 7 bases from V and 1 from J, leaving 10 bases between them. The CDR3 runs 13 residues. CDR3: CASTLRVQETQYF. The CDR3 coding sequence is TGTGCCAGCACCTTACGAGTCCAAGAGACCCAGTACTTC.

This clonotype was picked up one time. The chain links TRBV29-1 to TRBJ2-1, with 7 bases matching TRBD2. The CDR3 extends over 12 amino acids. Germline lookup yields CDR1 SQVTM and CDR2 ANQGSEA. CDR3 sequence reads: CTVGGGRIEQFF. The DNA of the CDR3 is TGCACCGTGGGAGGCGGGAGAATCGAGCAGTTCTTC.

The chain couples TRBV12-3 or TRBV12-4 to TRBJ2-1; 8 positions agree with TRBD2. CDR3 length equals 16 residues. The V and J ends lost 3 bases and 6 bases, in that order; junction bases with no gene match: 10. The CDR3 nucleotides are TGTGCCAGCAGTTTGTCCGGGGGGGGACTCGGCAATGAGCAGTTCTTC. Its translation: CASSLSGGGLGNEQFF.

This clonotype appeared a few times. The rearrangement links TRBV3-1 to TRBJ2-7, with D hard to call. CDR3 length: 14 amino acids. Germline V lookup: CDR1 LGHDT, CDR2 YNNKEL (reference sequence). Trimming removed 3 bases at V and 5 bases at J, with 14 bases between. The DNA of the CDR3 is TGTGCCAGCAGCCATCCCTTGGCAAGGGACGAGCAGTACTTC. The encoded protein is CASSHPLARDEQYF.

The chain combines TRBV4-3 with TRBJ1-1; D might be TRBD1 (5 bases). CDR1 is LGHNA and CDR2 is YSLEER in the germline V gene. Trimming stripped 0 bases from V and 6 bases from J, with 8 bases between. This CDR3 is 13 amino acids long. Here the CDR3 reads CASSQERGSEAFF. CDR3 bases: TGCGCCAGCAGCCAAGAACGGGGGTCTGAAGCTTTCTTT.

In this sample, this clonotype turned up many times. The rearrangement joins TRBV11-2 to TRBJ2-7; a possible D gene is TRBD1 (6 bases). V was pared by 0 bases and J by 5 bases, with 11 bases between. The germline CDR1 and CDR2 sequences are SGHAT and FQNNGV. The CDR3 is 14 amino acids. CDR3 in amino acids: CASSLDQGLDEQYF. The CDR3 region has the DNA TGTGCCAGCAGCTTAGATCAGGGGCTGGACGAGCAGTACTTC.

This clonotype has a handful of counts. The rearrangement uses TRBV13 and TRBJ1-5, with 9 nucleotides matching TRBD1. CDR3 length: 15 amino acids. Germline V gene sequence: CDR1 PRHDT, CDR2 FYEKMQ (reference sequence). The V gene end was trimmed by 5 bases and the J gene end by 3 bases; junction bases not matched to a gene: 5. CDR3 protein: CASSTGQGNNQPQHF. In DNA form, the CDR3 reads TGTGCCAGCAGCACCGGACAGGGGAACAATCAGCCCCAGCATTTT.

The genes are TRBV20-1 and TRBJ2-1, with TRBD1 as a possible D gene (5 bases). This CDR3 spans 13 amino acids. V was cut by 0 bases and J by 7 bases, with 10 bases left in between. Germline V lookup: CDR1 DFQATT, CDR2 SNEGSKA (reference sequence). The CDR3 protein is CSARDQGVNEQFF. Here the CDR3 DNA reads TGCAGTGCTAGAGATCAAGGGGTAAATGAGCAGTTCTTC.

The rearrangement links TRBV30 to TRBJ2-7, with TRBD1 identical over 7 bases. Germline V lookup: CDR1 GTSNPN, CDR2 SVGIG (reference sequence). The CDR3 is made up of 15 amino acids. The V segment lost 1 base and the J segment 2 bases; nucleotides outside the gene matches: 8. CDR3: CAWSETGRGTYEQYF. The CDR3 nucleotides read TGTGCCTGGAGTGAAACGGGCAGGGGGACCTACGAGCAGTACTTC.

This sequence joins TRBV9 and TRBJ2-2; D uncertain. The CDR3 has 15 residues. Germline values: CDR1 SGDLS, CDR2 YYNGEE. V lost 0 bases to trimming and J lost 2 bases, with 8 bases between them. CDR3 sequence: CASSVGAGNTGELFF. The CDR3 nucleotides are TGTGCCAGCAGCGTAGGGGCAGGAAACACCGGGGAGCTGTTTTTT.

This chain connects TRBV20-1 to TRBJ2-3; the match to TRBD2 covers 9 bases. The germline V gene has CDR1 DFQATT and CDR2 SNEGSKA (reference sequence). The CDR3 loop spans 16 amino acids. CDR3 nucleotides: TGCGCCGCGGCCCAGCGGGGGGCCCCTAGCACAGATACGCAGTATTTT. It is translated as CAAAQRGAPSTDTQYF.

This chain uses TRBV2 with TRBJ2-1; the D gene could be TRBD1 or TRBD2 (6 bases each). Trimming took off 3 bases at V and 4 bases at J, with 13 bases between the two ends. The CDR3 consists of 15 residues. Germline V gene data show CDR1 as SNHLY and CDR2 as FYNNEI. The CDR3 DNA reads TGTGCCAGCAGTGATGGGGGGCCTCCATACAATGAGCAGTTCTTC. Amino acids: CASSDGGPPYNEQFF. The whole variable domain, remainder taken from reference TRBV2 and TRBJ2-1, is EPEVTQTPSHQVTQMGQEVILRCVPISNHLYFYWYRQILGQKVEFLVSFYNNEISEKSEIFDDQFSVERPDGSNFTLKIRSTKLEDSAMYFCASSDGGPPYNEQFFGPGTRLTVL.

This clonotype was counted ten times or more. The rearrangement uses TRBV5-1 and TRBJ2-3, with TRBD2 matching 12 bases. The CDR3 is made up of 16 amino acids. V gave up 0 bases and J gave up 2 bases; unmatched junction bases: 1. The V gene's germline CDR1 is SGHRS and CDR2 YFSETQ. CDR3 in amino acids: CASSLGLAGVTDTQYF. CDR3 DNA sequence: TGCGCCAGCAGCTTGGGACTAGCGGGGGTCACAGATACGCAGTATTTT.

This clonotype has only a few counts. The gene calls are TRBV4-3 and TRBJ2-7; 7 bases are shared with TRBD1. Germline lookup yields CDR1 LGHNA and CDR2 YSLEER. V trimming: 0 bases; J trimming: 4 bases; junction bases outside the gene matches: 0. The CDR3 contains 13 residues. The CDR3 DNA is TGCGCCAGCAGCCAAGAGACAGGGTACGAGCAGTACTTC. This encodes CASSQETGYEQYF.

The DNA of the CDR3 is TGTGCCAGCAGCCAAGAACCAGGGGGGGTAGAGACCCAGTACTTC. Protein: CASSQEPGGVETQYF. This sequence joins TRBV4-2 and TRBJ2-5, with D perhaps matching TRBD1 or TRBD2 (7 bases each). Germline values: CDR1 LGHNA, CDR2 YNFKEQ. V was cut by 0 bases and J by 4 bases, with 12 bases left in between. The CDR3 extends over 15 amino acids.

This clonotype has just a few counts. This rearrangement joins TRBV29-1 to TRBJ1-2; a weak D match, TRBD1 (5 bases). V was cut by 3 bases and J by 2 bases, with 10 bases left in between. The CDR3 consists of 13 residues. The germline V gene has CDR1 SQVTM and CDR2 ANQGSEA. CDR3 residues: CSVDPTDNYGYTF. CDR3 bases: TGCAGCGTTGACCCGACAGACAACTATGGCTACACCTTC.

This clonotype was seen a handful of times. V gene TRBV7-2 combines with J gene TRBJ2-2, with 8 bases that match TRBD2. This CDR3 is built from 18 residues. V was clipped by 5 bases and J by 5 bases; unmatched bases: 16. Germline CDR1 reads SGHTA; CDR2 reads FQGNSA. Here the CDR3 DNA reads TGTGCCAGCAGCCGGTCGCGGATCGGGGGGGCCGGTACCGGGGAGCTGTTTTTT. It yields the protein CASSRSRIGGAGTGELFF.

V usage is TRBV5-8 and J usage is TRBJ1-5; D is possibly TRBD1 (6 bases). CDR1 is SGHTS and CDR2 is YDEGEE in the germline V gene. The CDR3 loop spans 16 amino acids. Trimming cost V 3 bases and J 4 bases, with 17 bases left between them. The CDR3 spells CASSSNRVLGNQPQHF. The CDR3 coding sequence is TGTGCCAGCAGCTCCAACAGGGTACTGGGGAATCAGCCCCAGCATTTT.

V gene TRBV6-6 combines with J gene TRBJ2-1; TRBD1 matches at 8 bases. CDR1 and CDR2 (germline): MNHNY, SVGAGI (reference sequence). This CDR3 comprises 14 residues. The trim removed 2 bases at V and 7 bases at J, leaving 4 bases unmatched. CDR3 bases: TGTGCCAGCAGTTACGAGACAGGGGTGAATGAGCAGTTCTTC. It encodes CASSYETGVNEQFF.

This clonotype was counted a few times. This chain links TRBV27 with TRBJ2-1; the D is unclear. The germline gives CDR1 MNHEY, CDR2 SMNVEV (reference sequence). CDR3 size: 18 residues. V was pared by 5 bases and J by 0 bases, with 20 bases between. The CDR3 DNA reads as TGTGCCAGCAGTCCACCAACGGCAGCTTACCGCTCCTACAATGAGCAGTTCTTC. Amino acids: CASSPPTAAYRSYNEQFF.

The CDR3 bases are TGTGCCAGCTCCTGGGTTAGCGGCAGCACAGATACGCAGTATTTT. This translates into CASSWVSGSTDTQYF. V is TRBV7-9 and J is TRBJ2-3, with D perhaps TRBD2 (6 bases). Germline values: CDR1 SEHNR, CDR2 FQNEAQ (reference sequence). The CDR3 covers 15 residues. V shed 8 bases and J shed 0 bases, with 15 bases lying between them.

The rearrangement joins TRBV30 to TRBJ2-3; 9 nucleotides match TRBD2. The CDR3 loop spans 16 amino acids. Looked up from germline, CDR1 is GTSNPN and CDR2 is SVGIG (reference sequence). V dropped 0 bases and J dropped 2; count of bases not matched to a gene: 6. This CDR3 reads CAWSVIGLAFTDTQYF. CDR3 DNA sequence: TGTGCCTGGAGTGTAATTGGACTAGCGTTCACAGATACGCAGTATTTT.

The chain has TRBV12-3 or TRBV12-4 and TRBJ2-1; TRBD2 is a possible D gene (6 bases). The CDR3 runs to 12 residues. The V end lost 10 bases, the J end lost 4 bases, and 11 bases lay between the germline ends. CDR3 amino acids: CAIVTSYNEQFF. In DNA, the CDR3 is TGTGCCATCGTGACTAGTTACAATGAGCAGTTCTTC.

This clonotype was observed a handful of times. This chain joins TRBV6-5 and TRBJ1-2, with TRBD1 identical over 9 bases. The CDR3 is 14 residues long. V dropped 5 bases and J dropped 4; count of bases not matched to a gene: 5. The germline V gene encodes CDR1 MNHEY and CDR2 SVGAGI. CDR3 in DNA: TGTGCCAGCAGTCAAAGGACAGGGGTCTATGGCTACACCTTC. Translation: CASSQRTGVYGYTF.

The table lists this clonotype with many counts. The chain has TRBV5-1 and TRBJ2-1, with TRBD2 matching over 10 bases. Germline CDR1 and CDR2: SGHRS and YFSETQ. With V trimmed by 2 bases and J by 5 bases, 4 bases remained unmatched. The CDR3 runs 15 residues. The CDR3 spells CASSFRLAGNNEQFF. In DNA form, the CDR3 reads TGCGCCAGCAGCTTCCGACTAGCGGGCAACAATGAGCAGTTCTTC. Drawing the rest from reference TRBV5-1 and TRBJ2-1, the complete variable domain is KAGVTQTPRYLIKTRGQQVTLSCSPISGHRSVSWYQQTPGQGLQFLFEYFSETQRNKGNFPGRFSGRQFSNSRSEMNVSTLELGDSALYLCASSFRLAGNNEQFFGPGTRLTVL.